This T cell receptor (beta chain) derives from a study of vaccination and CD4 T cells after COVID-19. This clonotype was seen only a few times. Its antigen remains unidentified. Trimming removed 2 bases at V and 5 bases at J, with 15 bases between. Germline loops: CDR1 MNHEY, CDR2 SVGAGI. The CDR3 is 15 residues long. Cultured CD4+ T-cell DNA underwent Oncomine TCR Beta short-read sequencing. In TCRdb, the PCR reads were re-called with MiXCR into one record per CDR3 protein. The sample contains around 21,000 distinct CDR3 sequences, roughly half of which appear only once. Described treatment: roughly 10-day PBMC culture with coronavirus spike peptide pools or control peptides (ViraFEST assay). Before TCRs were sequenced, ViraFEST expanded antigen-specific T cells with peptide pools. The authors cultured 2 million to 2.5 million PBMCs per well with about 9.6 IU/ml IL-2 and about 9.9 ug/ml peptide pools.

The receptor was isolated from a human donor who had recovered from COVID-19. V gene TRBV6-5 combines with J gene TRBJ2-5; D ambiguous. Sequenced material: CD4+ T cells from blood, cultured in vitro, taken after SARS-CoV-2 vaccination. The CDR3 DNA sequence: TGTGCCAGCAGTTACACTTCCCTGCCGTCGGAGACCCAGTACTTC. Its protein product is CASSYTSLPSETQYF.